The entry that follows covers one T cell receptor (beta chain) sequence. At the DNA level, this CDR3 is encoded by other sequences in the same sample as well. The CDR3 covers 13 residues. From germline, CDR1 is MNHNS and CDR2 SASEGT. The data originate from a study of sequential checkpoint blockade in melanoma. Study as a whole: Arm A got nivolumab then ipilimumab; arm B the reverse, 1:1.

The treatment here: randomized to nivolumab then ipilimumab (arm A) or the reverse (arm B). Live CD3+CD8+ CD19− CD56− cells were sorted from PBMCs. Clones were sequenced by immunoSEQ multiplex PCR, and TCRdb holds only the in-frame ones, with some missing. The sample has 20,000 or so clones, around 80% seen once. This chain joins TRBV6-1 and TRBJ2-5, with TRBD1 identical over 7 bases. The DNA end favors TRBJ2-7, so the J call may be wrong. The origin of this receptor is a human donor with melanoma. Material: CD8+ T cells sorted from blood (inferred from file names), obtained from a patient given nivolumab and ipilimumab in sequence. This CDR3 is CASSERGLYEQYF. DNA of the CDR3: TGTGCCAGCAGTGAAAGGGGGCTGTACGAGCAGTACTTC.